Shown below are 2 T cell receptor beta chains from a single sample sequenced in a study of blood T cell repertoires in COVID-19. Generated by immunoSEQ multiplex PCR, the TCRdb table keeps only in-frame clones and is missing some. The table lists tens of thousands of clones, 93% of them singletons. The sequenced material came from peripheral blood. These receptors came from a human donor in a cohort sampled during active COVID-19.

The CDR3 nucleotides read TGTGCCATGGGGAGAACTGAAGCTTTCTTT. It codes for CAMGRTEAFF. The chain couples TRBV19 to TRBJ1-1, with unresolved D. V lost 10 bases and J lost 5, with 8 bases in between. Germline loops: CDR1 LNHDA, CDR2 SQIVND (reference sequence). The CDR3 sequence is 10 residues long.

The DNA of the CDR3 is TGTGCCAGCAGCCGTAGCGGGAGCGCCACGGATGAGCAGTTCTTC. This encodes CASSRSGSATDEQFF. The V gene is TRBV7-3, the J gene TRBJ2-1, with 9 nucleotides matching TRBD2. V lost 5 bases to trimming and J lost 8 bases; unmatched junction nucleotides: 10. The CDR3 is 15 amino acids. Germline lookup yields CDR1 SGHTA and CDR2 FQGTGA.